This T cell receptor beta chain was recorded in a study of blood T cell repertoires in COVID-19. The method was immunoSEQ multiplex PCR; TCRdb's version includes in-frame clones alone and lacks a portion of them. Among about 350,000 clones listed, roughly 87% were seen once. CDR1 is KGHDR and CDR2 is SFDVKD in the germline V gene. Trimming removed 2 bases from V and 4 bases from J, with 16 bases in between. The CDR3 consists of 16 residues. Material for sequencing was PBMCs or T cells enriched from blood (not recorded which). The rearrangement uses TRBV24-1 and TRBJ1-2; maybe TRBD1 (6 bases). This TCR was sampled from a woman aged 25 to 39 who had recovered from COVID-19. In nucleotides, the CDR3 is TGTGCCACCAGTGATTCCGGGACAAGCCCGTTCTATGGCTACACCTTC. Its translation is CATSDSGTSPFYGYTF.